This entry describes one TCR beta chain. This specimen comes from a study of blood T cell repertoires in COVID-19. Across the study: Donors in the United States, Italy and Spain gave samples during acute or convalescent COVID-19. T cells, B-cell-depleted T cells, or PBMCs provided the cDNA or gDNA that served as material.

CDR3 size: 15 residues. V dropped 2 bases and J dropped 1 base, with 11 bases sitting between them. Germline CDR1 MNHEY, CDR2 SVGAGI. Measured with immunoSEQ multiplex PCR; TCRdb has only the in-frame clones, and not every one. The repertoire holds tens of thousands of clones, with around 86% as singletons. This chain links TRBV6-5 with TRBJ2-5; D is perhaps TRBD1 (6 bases). Specimen: peripheral blood. The clonotype comes from a man in his fifties or sixties with active or convalescent COVID-19. DNA of the CDR3: TGTGCCAGCAGTTACCTCGGGACATTCCAAGAGACCCAGTACTTC. It is translated as CASSYLGTFQETQYF.